A selection of T cell receptor beta chains follows, all from one sample in a study of metastatic and nonmetastatic thyroid tumors. TCRdb reprocessed the PCR reads using MiXCR. This table has 19,000 or so clones, approximately 30% appearing once. The sample comprised blood. The receptors originated from a female donor with papillary thyroid cancer or a benign thyroid nodule (not recorded which). Some clones in this sample may be carry-over from other donors' samples. CDR3s leave out the opening cysteine and the closing phenylalanine or tryptophan. Clone size is stated in some rows and not others, as once, few, many or a class when expanded.

NA,TRBV9,ASSAPNEASFNEQF
many,TRBV27,ASSFLQGYEQF
NA,TRBV20-1,SARSVTSGAYEQY
medium-sized,TRBV20-1,SASGGFTSYEQY
NA,TRBV4-1,ASSPMGRDRVGTEAF
many,TRBV28,ASSLGVRTDTQY
few,TRBV6-2/TRBV6-3,ASNPGLGYEQY
NA,TRBV5-8,ASSLHGARHGYT
NA,TRBV5-1,ASGSAAGWNTEAF
medium-sized,TRBV20-1,SAKGGGYEQY
once,TRBV20-1,SASGDRATYEQY
many,TRBV6-5,ASSYPSGVRETQY
medium-sized,TRBV11-2,ASSSSSGGNTGELF
many,TRBV3-1,ASSQARGLYGYT
many,TRBV5-8,ASSVSSGGAGRVTDTQY
many,TRBV2,ASRADRAGANVLT
many,TRBV11-2,ASSSFQGMSYEQY
many,TRBV6-1,ASRAPRDTTDTQY
medium-sized,TRBV6-5,ASSYTGQGNSPLH
many,TRBV5-1,ASRGRAGETDTQY
NA,TRBV18,ASSPTDGGSSPLH
NA,TRBV20-1,SASLSSNEQF
few,TRBV24-1,ATSGWSNEQF
many,TRBV30,AWRRGWTGELF
many,TRBV4-1,ASSLTWTGSNTGELF
many,TRBV28,ASSSYPTGGANQPQH
NA,TRBV20-1,SARDQEFAFSPLH
many,TRBV4-1,ASSRTGTGGTTNEKLF
many,TRBV6-1,ASSEWTMRETQY